These T cell receptor beta chains were read from a single sample in a study. This table comes from immunoSEQ multiplex PCR, and its TCRdb copy is limited to in-frame clones, with some not included. Of around 50,000 clones listed, approximately 95% are singletons. Sequencing was performed on PBMCs. The receptors shown here come from a man aged 35 to 55 with rheumatoid arthritis. Each CDR3 is given with its conserved first and last residue. The D gene is left open where the match is weak. Size tells how often a clone was seen (once, few, many) or the class of an expanded clone, and some rows leave it out.

V gene | clone size | D gene | CDR3 protein
TRBV4-3 | NA | NA | CASSLETGRLNTQYF
TRBV28 | NA | TRBD2 | CASSFPLGTSGKDTYEQYF
TRBV14 | NA | TRBD1 | CASSQRQGSYNEQFF
TRBV7-3 | NA | NA | CASSTTGAGNTIYF
TRBV7-9 | few | NA | CASTSGIQETQYF
TRBV19 | NA | TRBD1 | CASRNRDRKRVQPQHF
TRBV7-3 | NA | NA | CASSPTRSSYNEQFF
TRBV1 | NA | NA | CTSSHDNGYTF
TRBV15 | NA | NA | CATSRDTGPYEQYF
TRBV18 | NA | TRBD1 | CASSQQGDNQPQHF
TRBV18 | NA | TRBD1 | CASSPGQGGGQPQHF
TRBV29-1 | NA | NA | CSVRRVEQFF
TRBV5-1 | NA | NA | CASSPFGVSIAFF
TRBV19 | NA | NA | CASSEGQDFYNEQFF
TRBV5-1 | NA | NA | CASSLAGPSFNEQFF